What follows are 15 T cell receptor beta chains derived from one specimen sequenced in a study of technical replicates of blood from several donors. TCRdb's copy holds only in-frame clones and misses some; the assay was immunoSEQ multiplex PCR. Seen here are 85,000 or so clones, 90% to 95% observed once, and the top ten hold around 0.25%. Specimen: T cells isolated from PBMCs. Source of these receptors: a human donor in good health.

The chain recombines TRBV18 with TRBJ1-2, with a tentative D call TRBD1 (6 bases). This CDR3 has 13 residues. Germline CDR1 is KGHSH and CDR2 is LQKENI. Trimming took 3 bases from V and 8 from J, leaving 13 bases between them. The CDR3 reads CASSPDNRVGYTF. CDR3 DNA sequence: TGTGCCAGCTCACCCGACAACAGGGTCGGCTACACCTTC.

The chain combines TRBV11-2 with TRBJ1-3; the match to TRBD1 covers 9 bases. The CDR3 covers 15 residues. With 5 bases clipped from V and 4 bases from J, the junction kept 6 bases outside the gene matches. The germline CDR1 and CDR2 sequences are SGHAT and FQNNGV. DNA of the CDR3: TGTGCCAGCAGCCGGACAGGGGATTTCGGAAACACCATATATTTT. This gives the protein CASSRTGDFGNTIYF.

The V call is TRBV7-6, the J call TRBJ2-7; tentative D call: TRBD1 (6 bases). Germline CDR1 is SGHVS and CDR2 is FNYEAQ. The CDR3 runs to 17 residues. The V and J ends lost 5 bases and 2 bases respectively, with 22 bases between them. The CDR3 region is CASSVDRPSWIPYEQYF. The CDR3 region has the DNA TGTGCCAGCAGCGTTGACAGGCCCTCATGGATTCCCTACGAGCAGTACTTC.

The genes are TRBV7-9 and TRBJ2-1; 9 bases align to TRBD1. In germline, CDR1 is SEHNR, CDR2 FQNEAQ (reference sequence). Trimming cost V 5 bases and J 3 bases; bases outside gene matches: 5. CDR3 size: 15 residues. This CDR3 reads CASSHRDRDYNEQFF. CDR3 sequence (DNA): TGTGCCAGCAGCCACCGGGACAGGGACTACAATGAGCAGTTCTTC. Full variable domain (rest looked up from reference TRBV7-9 and TRBJ2-1): DTGVSQNPRHKITKRGQNVTFRCDPISEHNRLYWYRQTLGQGPEFLTYFQNEAQLEKSRLLSDRFSAERPKGSFSTLEIQRTEQGDSAMYLCASSHRDRDYNEQFFGPGTRLTVL.

V and J are TRBV19 and TRBJ2-1; TRBD1 matches at 7 bases. CDR3 length: 15 amino acids. Germline V gene data show CDR1 as LNHDA and CDR2 as SQIVND (reference sequence). Trimming removed 5 bases from V and 8 bases from J; junction bases left unmatched: 12. This CDR3 reads CASSDRDGRVDEQFF. CDR3 DNA: TGTGCCAGTAGTGACAGGGACGGGCGAGTCGATGAGCAGTTCTTC.

This clone came up once. The chain carries TRBV5-1 and TRBJ2-1; TRBD2 matches 8 bases. After removal of 4 bases from V and 0 bases from J, the junction contained 3 bases not matched to a gene. CDR3 length: 15 amino acids. From germline, CDR1 is SGHRS and CDR2 YFSETQ. This CDR3 reads CASSISGNSYNEQFF. The DNA of the CDR3 is TGCGCCAGCAGCATTAGCGGGAACTCCTACAATGAGCAGTTCTTC.

This rearrangement joins TRBV21-1 to TRBJ2-7; the table's D call, TRBD2, has no DNA check behind it. TRBV21-1 is termed a pseudogene. CDR3 size: 18 residues. CDR3 sequence: CASSKRGGSGSSSYEQYF. For the CDR3, the DNA is TGTGCCAGCAGCAAAAGGGGGGGCAGCGGGAGTAGCTCCTACGAGCAGTACTTC.

The count of this clone is one. J is TRBJ2-1 and V is TRBV27; TRBD1 matches at 7 bases. With 6 bases clipped from V and 7 bases from J, the junction kept 18 bases outside the gene matches. From germline, CDR1 is MNHEY and CDR2 SMNVEV (reference sequence). The CDR3 runs to 17 residues. In nucleotides, the CDR3 is TGTGCCAGCAGGTCCGGCTCCGGGACAGTCAGGGGGAATGAGCAGTTCTTC. This gives the protein CASRSGSGTVRGNEQFF.

This chain connects TRBV6-1 to TRBJ2-1, with TRBD2 matching over 7 bases. Germline V gene sequence: CDR1 MNHNS, CDR2 SASEGT. This CDR3 contains 15 residues. Germline trimming cut 6 bases from V and 5 bases from J; bases unmatched to any gene: 10. This CDR3 reads CASSGFGLGNNEQFF. In DNA, the CDR3 is TGTGCCAGCAGCGGGTTCGGACTAGGGAACAATGAGCAGTTCTTC.

This rearrangement joins TRBV10-1 to TRBJ2-1, with 16 bases matching TRBD2. The CDR3 runs 14 residues. Per the germline V gene, CDR1 is WNHNN and CDR2 is SYGVQD (reference sequence). The J segment lost 15 bases and the V segment lost 10 bases, leaving 12 bases of the junction unmatched. This CDR3 is CATRPGLAGGRMFF. The CDR3 DNA reads as TGCGCCACCCGACCGGGACTAGCGGGAGGGCGTATGTTCTTC.

The genes are TRBV19 and TRBJ1-5; TRBD1 might be the D (6 bases). V was clipped by 7 bases and J by 0 bases, with 13 bases between them. The CDR3 is made up of 15 amino acids. The germline V gene encodes CDR1 LNHDA and CDR2 SQIVND (reference sequence). The DNA of the CDR3 is TGTGCCAGTACTCCGGACAGAAATAGCAATCAGCCCCAGCATTTT. Translation gives CASTPDRNSNQPQHF.

The chain uses TRBV10-3 and TRBJ1-2; D unresolved. Trimming removed 7 bases from V and 3 bases from J, with 12 bases in between. The CDR3 sequence is 13 residues long. CDR1 ENHRY and CDR2 SYGVKD come from the germline V gene. The CDR3 here is CAITEAADYGYTF. For the CDR3, the DNA is TGTGCCATCACGGAGGCAGCGGACTATGGCTACACCTTC.

The rearrangement joins TRBV7-3 to TRBJ2-6, with D perhaps TRBD1 (5 bases). Germline V gives CDR1 SGHTA, CDR2 FQGTGA. Trimming took off 4 bases at V and 1 base at J, with 8 bases between the two ends. The CDR3 runs 15 residues. CDR3 region: CASSYSGSGANVLTF. Here the CDR3 DNA reads TGTGCCAGCAGCTACTCAGGGTCTGGGGCCAACGTCCTGACTTTC.

The rearrangement uses TRBV29-1 and TRBJ1-1; the D is unclear. Between the trimmed V and J ends, which lost 1 base and 3 bases, there was a span of 9 bases. Germline CDR1 is SQVTM and CDR2 is ANQGSEA. This CDR3 has 13 amino acids. CDR3 DNA sequence: TGCAGCGTTGAAGGGGGAGGGCACACTGAAGCTTTCTTT. Its protein product is CSVEGGGHTEAFF.

This clone is a singleton in its sample. This chain connects TRBV11-2 to TRBJ2-2; D unresolved. With 5 bases removed from V and 9 bases from J, the gap between germline ends came to 10 bases. This CDR3 contains 12 residues. Germline-derived CDR1 and CDR2 are SGHAT and FQNNGV. The CDR3 reads CASSRLSWELFF. In DNA, the CDR3 is TGTGCCAGCAGCCGCCTTAGCTGGGAGCTGTTTTTT.